These 10 T cell receptor beta chains share one sample of origin, sequenced in a study of vaccination and CD4 T cells after COVID-19. An Oncomine TCR Beta short-read assay was used to sequence the DNA from cultured CD4+ T cells. TCRdb independently ran MiXCR on the PCR reads; one entry per CDR3 protein. The sample has around 20,000 distinct CDR3 sequences; approximately 26% are singletons. Treatment described: approximately 9-day PBMC culture with coronavirus spike peptide pools or control peptides (ViraFEST assay). Antigen specificity for these receptors is unknown. Sequences were obtained from cultured CD4+ T cells from blood. These receptors all stem from a human donor with COVID-19.

This clonotype has a handful of counts. This chain connects TRBV7-8 to TRBJ2-1, with D uncertain. V was shortened by 1 base and J by 3 bases, with 4 bases between the two germline ends. CDR1 is SGHVS and CDR2 is FQNEAQ in the germline V gene. The CDR3 length is 13 residues. This CDR3 reads CASSLGLYNEQFF. The DNA for the CDR3 is TGTGCCAGCAGCTTAGGACTCTACAATGAGCAGTTCTTC.

This clonotype is medium-sized. V gene TRBV7-9 combines with J gene TRBJ1-2, with a weak D call TRBD1 (5 bases). Germline CDR1 and CDR2: SEHNR and FQNEAQ (reference sequence). The CDR3 extends over 15 amino acids. The V end was cut by 4 bases, the J end by 3 bases, with 15 bases between. The CDR3 nucleotides read TGTGCCAGCAGCTCGTACCAGGGTGATGACTATGGCTACACCTTC. It yields the protein CASSSYQGDDYGYTF.

This chain joins TRBV12-3 or TRBV12-4 and TRBJ2-7; 9 bases fit TRBD1. With V trimmed by 8 bases and J by 1 base, 3 bases remained unmatched. This CDR3 has 13 amino acids. The CDR3 protein is CASGGQGSYEQYF. In nucleotides, the CDR3 is TGTGCCAGCGGGGGACAGGGATCCTACGAGCAGTACTTC.

The V and J genes are TRBV6-5 and TRBJ2-2; D might be TRBD1 (6 bases). Trimming took off 2 bases at V and 3 bases at J, with 10 bases between the two ends. The CDR3 sequence is 15 residues long. CDR1 and CDR2 (germline): MNHEY, SVGAGI. CDR3 loop: CASSYAGVYTGELFF. In DNA, the CDR3 is TGTGCCAGCAGTTACGCAGGGGTATACACCGGGGAGCTGTTTTTT.

This CDR3 is CASSRASWETQYF. In DNA form, the CDR3 reads TGTGCCAGCAGCCGTGCCTCATGGGAGACCCAGTACTTC. V usage is TRBV9 and J usage is TRBJ2-5; D is ambiguous. The CDR3 length is 13 residues. The V end was cut by 4 bases, the J end by 5 bases, with 12 bases between. Germline CDR1 and CDR2: SGDLS and YYNGEE.

This chain connects TRBV12-3 or TRBV12-4 to TRBJ2-3, with a weak D call TRBD2 (5 bases). Trimming cost V 2 bases and J 14 bases, with 14 bases left between them. The CDR3 loop spans 12 amino acids. The CDR3 DNA follows: TGTGCCAGCAGTTTAATCGGACTCACGGCGTATTTT. It translates to CASSLIGLTAYF.

This sequence joins TRBV10-2 and TRBJ1-2; a possible D gene is TRBD1 (5 bases). The V end was cut by 5 bases, the J end by 4 bases, with 11 bases between. The CDR3 runs to 13 residues. Germline V lookup: CDR1 WSHSY, CDR2 SAAADI. The CDR3 DNA reads TGCGCCAGCAGTCCCGGGGCCTTCTATGGCTACACCTTC. Protein product: CASSPGAFYGYTF.

J is TRBJ2-3 and V is TRBV20-1; D not resolved. CDR3 length: 15 residues. Trimming took off 1 base at V and 6 bases at J, with 17 bases between the two ends. In germline, CDR1 is DFQATT, CDR2 SNEGSKA (reference sequence). CDR3 sequence (DNA): TGCAGTGCTAGAGTTCCGGCTACGGGTAGGGATACGCAGTATTTT. Translating it yields CSARVPATGRDTQYF.

The J gene is TRBJ2-1, the V gene TRBV11-3; weak D call: TRBD2 (5 bases). This CDR3 region has 16 residues. The germline gives CDR1 SGHNT, CDR2 YENEEA. The V end lost 5 bases, the J end lost 6 bases, and 20 bases lay between the germline ends. The CDR3 sequence is CASSPGLPTSGNEQFF. CDR3 sequence (DNA): TGTGCCAGCAGCCCCGGACTGCCGACCTCGGGCAATGAGCAGTTCTTC. Full variable domain (outside the CDR3, taken from reference TRBV11-3 and TRBJ2-1): EAGVVQSPRYKIIEKKQPVAFWCNPISGHNTLYWYLQNLGQGPELLIRYENEEAVDDSQLPKDRFSAERLKGVDSTLKIQPAELGDSAVYLCASSPGLPTSGNEQFFGPGTRLTVL.

The J gene is TRBJ1-6, the V gene TRBV12-3 or TRBV12-4, with 9 bases aligning to TRBD1. The CDR3 spans 18 residues. Trimming at V came to 4 bases and at J to 7 bases, leaving 14 bases not matched to a gene. DNA for the CDR3: TGTGCCAGCAGTTCGACCGCTACACAGGGGGCAGGGAATTCACCCCTCCACTTT. It specifies CASSSTATQGAGNSPLHF.